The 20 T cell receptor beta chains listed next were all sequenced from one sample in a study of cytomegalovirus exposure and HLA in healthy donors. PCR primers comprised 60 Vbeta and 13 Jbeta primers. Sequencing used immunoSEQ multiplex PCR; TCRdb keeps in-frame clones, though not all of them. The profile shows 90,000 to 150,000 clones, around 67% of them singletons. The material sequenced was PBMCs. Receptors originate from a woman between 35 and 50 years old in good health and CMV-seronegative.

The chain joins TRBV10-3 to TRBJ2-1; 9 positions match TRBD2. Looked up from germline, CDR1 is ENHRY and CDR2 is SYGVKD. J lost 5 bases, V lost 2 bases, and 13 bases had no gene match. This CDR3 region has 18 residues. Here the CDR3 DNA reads TGTGCCATCAGTGAGGGGACCCTCCTAGCGGGGAGCCACAATGAGCAGTTCTTC. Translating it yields CAISEGTLLAGSHNEQFF.

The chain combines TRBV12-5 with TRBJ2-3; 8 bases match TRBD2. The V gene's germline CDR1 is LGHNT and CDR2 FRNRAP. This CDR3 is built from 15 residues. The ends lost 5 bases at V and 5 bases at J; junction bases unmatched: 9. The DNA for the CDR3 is TGTGCTAGTGGTCCCGGAGCGGGAGCGGTAGATACGCAGTATTTT. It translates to CASGPGAGAVDTQYF.

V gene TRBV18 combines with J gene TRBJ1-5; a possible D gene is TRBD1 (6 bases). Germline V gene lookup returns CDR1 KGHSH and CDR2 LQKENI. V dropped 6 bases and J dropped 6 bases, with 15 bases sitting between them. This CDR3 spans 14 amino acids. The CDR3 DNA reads TGTGCCAGCTCCGTGGGGCAGGGGCTTCAGCCCCAGCATTTT. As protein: CASSVGQGLQPQHF. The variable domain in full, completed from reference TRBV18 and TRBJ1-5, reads NAGVMQNPRHLVRRRGQEARLRCSPMKGHSHVYWYRQLPEEGLKFMVYLQKENIIDESGMPKERFSAEFPKEGPSILRIQQVVRGDSAAYFCASSVGQGLQPQHFGDGTRLSIL.

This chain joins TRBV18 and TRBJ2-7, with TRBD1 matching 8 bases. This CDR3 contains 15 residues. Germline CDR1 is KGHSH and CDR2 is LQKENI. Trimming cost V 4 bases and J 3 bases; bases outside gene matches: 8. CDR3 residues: CASSLGQGGVYEQYF. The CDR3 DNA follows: TGTGCCAGCTCACTAGGACAGGGAGGCGTCTACGAGCAGTACTTC. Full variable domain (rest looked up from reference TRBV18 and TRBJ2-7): NAGVMQNPRHLVRRRGQEARLRCSPMKGHSHVYWYRQLPEEGLKFMVYLQKENIIDESGMPKERFSAEFPKEGPSILRIQQVVRGDSAAYFCASSLGQGGVYEQYFGPGTRLTVT.

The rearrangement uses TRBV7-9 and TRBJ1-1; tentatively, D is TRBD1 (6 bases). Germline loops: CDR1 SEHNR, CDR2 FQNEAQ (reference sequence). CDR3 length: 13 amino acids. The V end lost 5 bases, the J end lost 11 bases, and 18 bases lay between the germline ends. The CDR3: CASSPRVGQVAFF. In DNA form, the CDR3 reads TGTGCCAGCAGCCCTCGGGTGGGACAAGTGGCTTTCTTT. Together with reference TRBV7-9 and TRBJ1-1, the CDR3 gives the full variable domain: DTGVSQNPRHKITKRGQNVTFRCDPISEHNRLYWYRQTLGQGPEFLTYFQNEAQLEKSRLLSDRFSAERPKGSFSTLEIQRTEQGDSAMYLCASSPRVGQVAFFGQGTRLTVV.

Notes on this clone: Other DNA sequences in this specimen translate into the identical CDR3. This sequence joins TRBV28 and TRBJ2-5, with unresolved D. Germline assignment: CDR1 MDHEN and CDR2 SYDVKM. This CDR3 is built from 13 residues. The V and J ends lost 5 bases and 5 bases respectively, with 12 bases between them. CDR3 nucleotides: TGTGCCAGCAGTCTACCCCCTTCGGAGACCCAGTACTTC. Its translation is CASSLPPSETQYF.

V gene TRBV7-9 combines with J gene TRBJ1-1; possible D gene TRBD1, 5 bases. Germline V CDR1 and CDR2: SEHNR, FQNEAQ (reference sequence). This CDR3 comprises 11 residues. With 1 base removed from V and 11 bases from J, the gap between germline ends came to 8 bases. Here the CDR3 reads CASSLEGAAFF. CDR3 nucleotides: TGTGCCAGCAGCTTAGAAGGGGCCGCTTTCTTT.

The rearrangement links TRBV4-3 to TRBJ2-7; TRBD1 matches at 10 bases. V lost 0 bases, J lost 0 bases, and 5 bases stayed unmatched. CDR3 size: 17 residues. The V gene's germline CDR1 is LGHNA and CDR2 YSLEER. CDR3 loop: CASSQDIGDRGSYEQYF. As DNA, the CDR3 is TGCGCCAGCAGCCAAGATATAGGGGACAGGGGCTCCTACGAGCAGTACTTC.

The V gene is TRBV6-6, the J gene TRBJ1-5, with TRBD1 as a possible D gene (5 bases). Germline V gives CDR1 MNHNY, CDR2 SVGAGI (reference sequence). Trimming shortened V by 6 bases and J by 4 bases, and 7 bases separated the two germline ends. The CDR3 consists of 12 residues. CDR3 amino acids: CASSRQNQPQHF. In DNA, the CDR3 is TGTGCCAGCAGCCGACAGAATCAGCCCCAGCATTTT.

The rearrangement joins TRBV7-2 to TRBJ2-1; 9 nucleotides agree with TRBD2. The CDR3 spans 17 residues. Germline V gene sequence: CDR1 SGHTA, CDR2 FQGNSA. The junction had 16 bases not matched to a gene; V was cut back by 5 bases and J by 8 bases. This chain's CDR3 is CASSPRGISGRGDEQFF. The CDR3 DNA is TGTGCCAGCAGCCCTCGGGGGATTAGCGGGAGAGGGGATGAGCAGTTCTTC.

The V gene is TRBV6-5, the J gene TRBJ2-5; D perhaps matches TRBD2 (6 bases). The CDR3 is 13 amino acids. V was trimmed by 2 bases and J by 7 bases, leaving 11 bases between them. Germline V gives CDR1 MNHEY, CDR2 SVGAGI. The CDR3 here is CASSYGGAGTQYF. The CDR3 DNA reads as TGTGCCAGCAGTTACGGCGGAGCGGGGACCCAGTACTTC.

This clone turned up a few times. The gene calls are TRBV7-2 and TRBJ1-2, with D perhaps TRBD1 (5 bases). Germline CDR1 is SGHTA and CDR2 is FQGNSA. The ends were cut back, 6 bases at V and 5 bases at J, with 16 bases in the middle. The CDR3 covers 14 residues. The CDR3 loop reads CASSPGWGGYGYTF. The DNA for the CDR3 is TGTGCCAGCAGTCCCGGCTGGGGGGGGTATGGCTACACCTTC.

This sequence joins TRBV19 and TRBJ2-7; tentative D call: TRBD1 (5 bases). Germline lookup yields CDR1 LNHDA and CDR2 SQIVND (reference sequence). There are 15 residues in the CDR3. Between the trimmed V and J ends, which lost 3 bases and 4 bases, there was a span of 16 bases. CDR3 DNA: TGTGCCAGTAGTATCGGACCAGGGCCTAGTTACGAGCAGTACTTC. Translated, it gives CASSIGPGPSYEQYF. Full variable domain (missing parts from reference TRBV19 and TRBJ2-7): DGGITQSPKYLFRKEGQNVTLSCEQNLNHDAMYWYRQDPGQGLRLIYYSQIVNDFQKGDIAEGYSVSREKKESFPLTVTSAQKNPTAFYLCASSIGPGPSYEQYFGPGTRLTVT.

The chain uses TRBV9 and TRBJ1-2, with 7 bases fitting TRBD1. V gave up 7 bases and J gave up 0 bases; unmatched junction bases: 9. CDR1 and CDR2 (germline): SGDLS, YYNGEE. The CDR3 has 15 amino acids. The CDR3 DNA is TGTGCCAGCTCGACAGGGATCGTGGCTAACTATGGCTACACCTTC. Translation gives CASSTGIVANYGYTF.

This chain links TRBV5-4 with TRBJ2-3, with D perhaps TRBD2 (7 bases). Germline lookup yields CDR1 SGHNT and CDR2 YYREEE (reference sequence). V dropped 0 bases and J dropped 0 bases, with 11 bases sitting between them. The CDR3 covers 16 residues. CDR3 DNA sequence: TGTGCCAGCAGCTTGGTCGGGGGGCATAGCACAGATACGCAGTATTTT. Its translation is CASSLVGGHSTDTQYF. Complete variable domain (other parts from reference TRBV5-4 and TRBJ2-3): ETGVTQSPTHLIKTRGQQVTLRCSSQSGHNTVSWYQQALGQGPQFIFQYYREEENGRGNFPPRFSGLQFPNYSSELNVNALELDDSALYLCASSLVGGHSTDTQYFGPGTRLTVL.

Here the CDR3 DNA reads TGTGCCAGCAGCTTAAGGCGGATCTCTGGGGCCAACGTCCTGACTTTC. Its translation: CASSLRRISGANVLTF. The chain uses TRBV7-9 and TRBJ2-6; D is uncertain. Trimming left V 2 bases short and J 0 bases short, with 8 bases between. Germline CDR1 and CDR2: SEHNR and FQNEAQ (reference sequence). CDR3 length: 16 amino acids. Drawing the rest from reference TRBV7-9 and TRBJ2-6, the complete variable domain is DTGVSQNPRHKITKRGQNVTFRCDPISEHNRLYWYRQTLGQGPEFLTYFQNEAQLEKSRLLSDRFSAERPKGSFSTLEIQRTEQGDSAMYLCASSLRRISGANVLTFGAGSRLTVL.

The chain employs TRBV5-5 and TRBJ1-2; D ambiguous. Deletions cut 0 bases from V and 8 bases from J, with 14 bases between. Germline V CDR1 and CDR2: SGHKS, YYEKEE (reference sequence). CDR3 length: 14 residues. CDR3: CASSLEAVRGGYTF. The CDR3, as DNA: TGTGCCAGCAGCTTGGAAGCTGTTCGAGGGGGCTACACCTTC.

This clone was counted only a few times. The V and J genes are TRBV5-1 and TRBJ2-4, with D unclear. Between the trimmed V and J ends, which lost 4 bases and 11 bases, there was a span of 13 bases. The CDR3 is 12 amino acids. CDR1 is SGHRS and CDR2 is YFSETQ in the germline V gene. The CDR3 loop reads CASSLLQHLQYF. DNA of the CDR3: TGCGCCAGCAGCCTCTTACAACACCTTCAGTACTTC. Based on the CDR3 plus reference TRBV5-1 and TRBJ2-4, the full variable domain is KAGVTQTPRYLIKTRGQQVTLSCSPISGHRSVSWYQQTPGQGLQFLFEYFSETQRNKGNFPGRFSGRQFSNSRSEMNVSTLELGDSALYLCASSLLQHLQYFGAGTRLSVL.

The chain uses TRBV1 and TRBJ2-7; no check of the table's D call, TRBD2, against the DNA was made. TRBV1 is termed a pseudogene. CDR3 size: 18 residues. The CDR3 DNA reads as TGCACCAGCAGCCACCTGACGTTAGGCGGGAGGGCTGACTACGAGCAGTACTTC. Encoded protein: CTSSHLTLGGRADYEQYF.

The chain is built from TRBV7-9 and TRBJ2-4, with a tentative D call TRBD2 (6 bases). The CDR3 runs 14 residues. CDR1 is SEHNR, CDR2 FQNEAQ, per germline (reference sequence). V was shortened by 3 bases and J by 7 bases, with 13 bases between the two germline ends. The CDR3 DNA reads TGTGCCAGCAGCTTGGGCGGGGCCCCCAACATTCAGTACTTC. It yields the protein CASSLGGAPNIQYF.